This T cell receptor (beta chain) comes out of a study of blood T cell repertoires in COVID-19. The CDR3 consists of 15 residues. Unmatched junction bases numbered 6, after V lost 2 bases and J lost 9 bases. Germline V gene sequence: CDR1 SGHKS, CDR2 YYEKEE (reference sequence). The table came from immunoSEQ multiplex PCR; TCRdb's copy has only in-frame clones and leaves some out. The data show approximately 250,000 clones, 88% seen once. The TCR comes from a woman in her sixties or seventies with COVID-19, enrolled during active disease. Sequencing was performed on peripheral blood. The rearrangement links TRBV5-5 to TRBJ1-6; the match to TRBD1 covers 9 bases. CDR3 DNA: TGTGCCAGCAGCTTTAAGGACAGGGGTAGTTCACCCCTCCACTTT. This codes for CASSFKDRGSSPLHF.